The rows below give T cell receptor beta chains drawn from one sample of a study of blood T cell repertoires in COVID-19. TCRdb keeps only in-frame clones here, not all; method: immunoSEQ multiplex PCR. The sample records some 380,000 clones, approximately 89% being singletons. The sample consisted of PBMCs or T cells enriched from blood (not recorded which). Receptors were obtained from a man aged 25-45 years who had recovered from COVID-19. CDR3s include the opening cysteine and the closing phenylalanine or tryptophan. The D gene is left open where the match is weak. Clone size is stated in some rows and not others, as once, few, many or a class when expanded.

V gene	J gene	D gene	clone size	CDR3 length	CDR3 DNA	CDR3 protein
TRBV5-5	TRBJ1-2	NA	NA	14	TGTGCCAGCAGCTCCAGGGGAGATTGGGGTGGCTACACCTTC	CASSSRGDWGGYTF
TRBV4-3	TRBJ1-4	NA	NA	17	TGCGCCAGCAGCCAGGCCCCCAGGGATGCAACTAATGAAAAACTGTTTTTT	CASSQAPRDATNEKLFF
TRBV6-5	TRBJ1-6	TRBD1	NA	14	TGTGCCAGCAGTCGGACAGGGGCAGGATCACCCCTCCACTTT	CASSRTGAGSPLHF
TRBV6-1	TRBJ2-3	NA	once	17	TGTGCCAGCAGTGGACCTTGGGGCGCAGAAAAAATAGGTACGCAGTATTTT	CASSGPWGAEKIGTQYF
TRBV27	TRBJ1-5	NA	NA	12	TGTGCCAGCAGTTTCGAGGGCCAGCCCCAGCATTTT	CASSFEGQPQHF
TRBV5-1	TRBJ1-2	NA	few	15	TGCGCCAGCAGCTACGACGCAAGGGACATCGATGGCTACACCTTC	CASSYDARDIDGYTF
TRBV19	TRBJ2-7	TRBD1	NA	14	TGTGCCAGTAATAATCTAGGGACAGGGACCGAGCAGTACTTC	CASNNLGTGTEQYF
TRBV9	TRBJ2-2	NA	NA	14	TGTGCCAGCAGCTTACACAGGTTTGCCGGGGAGCTGTTTTTT	CASSLHRFAGELFF
TRBV29-1	TRBJ2-2	TRBD2	NA	15	TGCAGCGTTGCCACCGGGACTAGCGGCACCGGGGAGCTGTTTTTT	CSVATGTSGTGELFF
TRBV19	TRBJ1-2	NA	NA	12	TGTGCCAGTAAGGAGACGGGAGTTGGCTACACCTTC	CASKETGVGYTF
TRBV11-2	TRBJ1-2	NA	NA	15	TGTGCCAGCAGCTTAGGTTCAGCCAGAGGCTATGGCTACACCTTC	CASSLGSARGYGYTF
TRBV6-5	TRBJ2-2	TRBD1	once	15	TGTGCCAGCAGTCCCCAGACAGGGAGACCCGGGGAGCTGTTTTTT	CASSPQTGRPGELFF
TRBV27	TRBJ1-6	NA	NA	12	TGTGCCAGCAGTCTCAGGGGTTCACCCCTCCACTTT	CASSLRGSPLHF
TRBV28	TRBJ1-4	NA	NA	14	TGTGCCAGCAGTTTAAGCGGGTCTGATGAAAAACTGTTTTTT	CASSLSGSDEKLFF
TRBV19	TRBJ1-3	NA	NA	15	TGTGCCAGTAGTATGGATGCAAGGGCGGGCGACACCATATATTTT	CASSMDARAGDTIYF
TRBV18	TRBJ1-2	TRBD1	NA	14	TGTGCCAGCTCACAGGGACAGTCTAACTATGGCTACACCTTC	CASSQGQSNYGYTF
TRBV9	TRBJ2-7	NA	once	13	TGTGCCAGCAGCGGGACAGAGAACTACGAGCAGTACTTC	CASSGTENYEQYF
TRBV2	TRBJ2-5	TRBD1	NA	15	TGTGCCAGCAGTGGACCTCGGGACAGGGGGGAGACCCAGTACTTC	CASSGPRDRGETQYF
TRBV6-1	TRBJ1-5	NA	NA	12	TGTGCCAGCAGTGATCTCAATCAGCCCCAGCATTTT	CASSDLNQPQHF
TRBV3-1/TRBV3-2	TRBJ2-1	NA	once	12	TGTGCCAGCAGCTCCCTAGGCAATGAGCAGTTCTTC	CASSSLGNEQFF
TRBV5-1	TRBJ1-4	TRBD1	NA	17	TGCGCCAGCAGCCGTGATCCCGCCGGGACAGGGGATGAAAAACTGTTTTTT	CASSRDPAGTGDEKLFF
TRBV7-8	TRBJ1-2	TRBD1	NA	17	TGTGCCAGCAGCCCAGGAGTCCCACAGGGGATGGTCTATGGCTACACCTTC	CASSPGVPQGMVYGYTF
TRBV5-4	TRBJ1-2	TRBD1	once	15	TGTGCCAGCAGCCCAAGGACAGGGTCGGTCTATGGCTACACCTTC	CASSPRTGSVYGYTF
TRBV2	TRBJ1-4	NA	NA	12	TGTGCCAGCAGTGGTGGAGGGGAAAAACTGTTTTTT	CASSGGGEKLFF
TRBV15	TRBJ2-1	TRBD2	NA	14	TGTGCCACGTCAACTAGCGGGGGGGACGATGAGCAGTTCTTC	CATSTSGGDDEQFF
TRBV14	TRBJ1-1	NA	few	13	TGTGCCAGCAGCCAAGGAGGGAATGAAGAAGCTTTCTTT	CASSQGGNEEAFF
TRBV2	TRBJ2-1	NA	NA	17	TGTGCCAGCAGTGAACGACTCCTGTCATCCATGAACAATGAGCAGTTCTTC	CASSERLLSSMNNEQFF
TRBV7-9	TRBJ1-1	NA	NA	12	TGTGCCAGCCCGGGGGGGGCTACTGAAGCTTTCTTT	CASPGGATEAFF
TRBV19	TRBJ1-2	TRBD1	NA	16	TGTGCCACCCTACAGGGACAGGGGGCGCTTCGCTATGGCTACACCTTC	CATLQGQGALRYGYTF
TRBV5-1	TRBJ1-2	NA	NA	14	TGCGCCAGCAGCTTTCAGTCCCTGGACTATGGCTACACCTTC	CASSFQSLDYGYTF
TRBV18	TRBJ1-2	NA	NA	13	TGTGCCAGCTCACCAGGGGAGGCTTTGGGCTACACCTTC	CASSPGEALGYTF
TRBV6-5	TRBJ1-2	NA	NA	12	TGTGCCAGCAGTTACGGAGAGTACGGCTACACCTTC	CASSYGEYGYTF
TRBV14	TRBJ2-7	TRBD1	NA	13	TGTGCCAGCAGCCCGACAGGGGGTGGCGAGCAGTACTTC	CASSPTGGGEQYF
TRBV5-1	TRBJ2-7	NA	once	15	TGCGCCAGCACTCGGGATGGAACAGCTTCCTACGAGCAGTACTTC	CASTRDGTASYEQYF
TRBV11-3	TRBJ2-3	TRBD1	NA	15	TGTGCCAGCAGCTTGTCCGGGACAGGGGGGGATACGCAGTATTTT	CASSLSGTGGDTQYF
TRBV7-6	TRBJ2-2	NA	NA	14	TGTGCCAGCAGGAGGGAATATGGGGCCGGGGAGCTGTTTTTT	CASRREYGAGELFF
TRBV29-1	TRBJ1-1	NA	NA	10	TGCAGCGCACAGGGCACTGAAGCTTTCTTT	CSAQGTEAFF
TRBV7-9	TRBJ1-1	TRBD1	NA	16	TGTGCCAGCAGCTTAGGAACGGGACAGAGGAACACTGAAGCTTTCTTT	CASSLGTGQRNTEAFF
TRBV3-1/TRBV3-2	TRBJ1-5	TRBD1	few	14	TGTGCCAGCAGCCAAGCCGGGACAGGGGGCTTCCAGCATTTT	CASSQAGTGGFQHF
TRBV7-2	TRBJ2-4	NA	once	15	TGTGCCAGCAGCTCTGGACAGCTAGCCAAAAACATTCAGTACTTC	CASSSGQLAKNIQYF
TRBV27	TRBJ2-7	NA	once	14	TGTGCCAGCAGTTGGGGGGAGTCACGGTTCGAGCAGTACTTC	CASSWGESRFEQYF
TRBV9	TRBJ1-5	NA	few	14	TGTGCCAGCAGCATCGGGGAAAAAAATCAGCCCCAGCATTTT	CASSIGEKNQPQHF
TRBV28	TRBJ1-2	NA	NA	12	TGTGCCAGCAGGTGGCTGCACTATGGCTACACCTTC	CASRWLHYGYTF
TRBV7-3	TRBJ2-3	TRBD2	NA	17	TGTGCCAGCAGCCGCGGACTAGCCGTCGCAAGCACAGATACGCAGTATTTT	CASSRGLAVASTDTQYF
TRBV5-1	TRBJ2-2	TRBD2	NA	15	TGCGCCAGCAGCTTGCCCGGGAGGGGGACCGGGGAGCTGTTTTTT	CASSLPGRGTGELFF
TRBV29-1	TRBJ1-2	TRBD1	NA	12	TGCAGCGTTGAAGAACCACAGGGGGGCTACACCTTC	CSVEEPQGGYTF
TRBV11-2	TRBJ2-1	NA	NA	15	TGTGCCAGCAGCCTACTCGGGGGGCTCCGCAATGAGCAGTTCTTC	CASSLLGGLRNEQFF
TRBV30	TRBJ1-1	NA	NA	16	TGTGCCTGGAGTGTACTTGGCGAGGGAGTGAACACTGAAGCTTTCTTT	CAWSVLGEGVNTEAFF
TRBV6-5	TRBJ2-5	NA	NA	12	TGTGCCAGCAGAGCCCACCGGGAGACCCAGTACTTC	CASRAHRETQYF
TRBV6-5	TRBJ1-6	NA	NA	14	TGTGCCAGCAGTTACAGGGGTAGAAATTCACCCCTCCACTTT	CASSYRGRNSPLHF
TRBV5-1	TRBJ2-1	NA	NA	15	TGCGCCAGCAGTCAGACTGTTAGCTCCTACAATGAGCAGTTCTTC	CASSQTVSSYNEQFF
TRBV30	TRBJ1-1	NA	once	12	TGTGCCTGGAGTCCAACGGGGTCTGAAGCTTTCTTT	CAWSPTGSEAFF
TRBV20-1	TRBJ1-5	NA	NA	15	TGCAGTGCTAGTTCCGGTAAAGGGGGCAATCAGCCCCAGCATTTT	CSASSGKGGNQPQHF
TRBV21-1	TRBJ1-4	NA	NA	17	TGTGCCAGCAGCAAAGAGACAGGCCAAGCAACTAATGAAAAACTGTTTTTT	CASSKETGQATNEKLFF
TRBV25-1	TRBJ1-1	NA	NA	12	TGTGCCAGCAGTGAATGGGGAGAGGAAGCTTTCTTT	CASSEWGEEAFF